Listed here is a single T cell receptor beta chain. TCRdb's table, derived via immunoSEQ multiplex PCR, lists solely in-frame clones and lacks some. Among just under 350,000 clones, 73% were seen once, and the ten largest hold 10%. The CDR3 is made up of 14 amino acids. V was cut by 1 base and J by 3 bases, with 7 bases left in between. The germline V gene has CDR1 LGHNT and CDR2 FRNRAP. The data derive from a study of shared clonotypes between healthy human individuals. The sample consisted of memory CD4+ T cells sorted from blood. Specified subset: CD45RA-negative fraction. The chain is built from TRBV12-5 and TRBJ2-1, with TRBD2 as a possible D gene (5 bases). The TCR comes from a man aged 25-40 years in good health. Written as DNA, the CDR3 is TGTGCTAGTGGTTTGGGACTATTCTACAATGAGCAGTTCTTC. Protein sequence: CASGLGLFYNEQFF. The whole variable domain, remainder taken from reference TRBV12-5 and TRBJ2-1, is DARVTQTPRHKVTEMGQEVTMRCQPILGHNTVFWYRQTMMQGLELLAYFRNRAPLDDSGMPKDRFSAEMPDATLATLKIQPSEPRDSAVYFCASGLGLFYNEQFFGPGTRLTVL.